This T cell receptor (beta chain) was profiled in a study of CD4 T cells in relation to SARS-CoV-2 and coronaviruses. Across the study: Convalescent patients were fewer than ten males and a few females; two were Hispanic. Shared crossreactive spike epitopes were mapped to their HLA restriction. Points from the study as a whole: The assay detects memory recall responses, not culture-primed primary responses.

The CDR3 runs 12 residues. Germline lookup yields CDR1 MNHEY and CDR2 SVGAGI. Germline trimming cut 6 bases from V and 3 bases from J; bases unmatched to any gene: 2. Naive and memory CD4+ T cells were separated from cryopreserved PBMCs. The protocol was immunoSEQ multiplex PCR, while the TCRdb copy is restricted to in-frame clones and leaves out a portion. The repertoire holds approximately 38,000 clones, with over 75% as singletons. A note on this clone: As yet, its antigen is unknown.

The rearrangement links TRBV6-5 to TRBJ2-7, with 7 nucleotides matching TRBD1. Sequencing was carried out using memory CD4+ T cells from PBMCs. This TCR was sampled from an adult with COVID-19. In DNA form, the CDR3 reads TGTGCCAGCAGAACAGGGGACTACGAGCAGTACTTC. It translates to CASRTGDYEQYF.